A single sample is the source of the 4 T cell receptor beta chains below, sequenced in a study of shared clonotypes between healthy human individuals. Assay: immunoSEQ multiplex PCR; the TCRdb copy retains only in-frame clones and omits some. Of roughly 2.1 million clones in the sample, just over 90% were seen once. Naive CD8 isolation took CD45RO-negative cells positively selected for CCR7 and excluded terminally differentiated effector memory CD45RA+ cells. Sequencing was carried out using naive CD8+ T cells from PBMCs. All receptors derive from a man aged 18 to 29 in good health. Some clones in this sample may be carry-over from other donors' samples.

The chain joins TRBV28 to TRBJ1-5; D call uncertain. Germline V gene sequence: CDR1 MDHEN, CDR2 SYDVKM. Trimming removed 8 bases from V and 7 bases from J, with 15 bases in between. CDR3 length equals 13 residues. This chain's CDR3 is CASVLSRRQPQHF. Written as DNA, the CDR3 is TGTGCCAGCGTGTTAAGTCGGCGACAGCCCCAGCATTTT.

The genes are TRBV7-9 and TRBJ2-7; 10 nucleotides align to TRBD2. The CDR3 length is 16 residues. Germline V lookup: CDR1 SEHNR, CDR2 FQNEAQ (reference sequence). Trimming cost V 3 bases and J 2 bases; bases outside gene matches: 7. CDR3 sequence reads: CASSLTLAGTTYEQYF. CDR3 DNA sequence: TGTGCCAGCAGCTTGACACTAGCGGGAACCACCTACGAGCAGTACTTC.

DNA of the CDR3: TGTGCCAGCAGCTTAAGTCTAGCGCCCGGAGTGGGCAATGAGCAGTTCTTC. It encodes CASSLSLAPGVGNEQFF. This sequence joins TRBV7-3 and TRBJ2-1, with a tentative D call TRBD2 (6 bases). Looked up from germline, CDR1 is SGHTA and CDR2 is FQGTGA. V was clipped by 1 base and J by 6 bases, with 19 bases between them. The CDR3 is 17 residues long.

This clone was found once. This chain uses TRBV7-9 with TRBJ2-1; D could derive from TRBD1 or TRBD2 (5 bases each). The V gene's germline CDR1 is SEHNR and CDR2 FQNEAQ (reference sequence). V was trimmed by 2 bases and J by 9 bases, leaving 11 bases between them. CDR3 length equals 13 residues. The CDR3 loop is CASSLKRDGEQFF. The CDR3, as DNA: TGTGCCAGCAGCTTAAAGAGGGACGGTGAGCAGTTCTTC.